This T cell receptor beta chain was identified in a study of technical replicates of blood from several donors. Concerning this clone itself: One end of the junction does not line up with germline, which may come from a read error.

Libraries were prepared by immunoSEQ multiplex PCR; TCRdb keeps only in-frame clonotypes and omits some of them. In the table there are about 75,000 clones, approximately 96% of which are singletons. Sequences were obtained from T cells isolated from PBMCs. The origin of this receptor is a human donor in good health.

CDR3: CASSDEVSYGQYF. The CDR3 DNA sequence: TGTGCCAGCAGTGACGAGGTTTCCTACGGGCAGTACTTC. V usage is TRBV2 and J usage is TRBJ2-7; D not certain. This CDR3 contains 13 residues. Germline loops: CDR1 SNHLY, CDR2 FYNNEI.